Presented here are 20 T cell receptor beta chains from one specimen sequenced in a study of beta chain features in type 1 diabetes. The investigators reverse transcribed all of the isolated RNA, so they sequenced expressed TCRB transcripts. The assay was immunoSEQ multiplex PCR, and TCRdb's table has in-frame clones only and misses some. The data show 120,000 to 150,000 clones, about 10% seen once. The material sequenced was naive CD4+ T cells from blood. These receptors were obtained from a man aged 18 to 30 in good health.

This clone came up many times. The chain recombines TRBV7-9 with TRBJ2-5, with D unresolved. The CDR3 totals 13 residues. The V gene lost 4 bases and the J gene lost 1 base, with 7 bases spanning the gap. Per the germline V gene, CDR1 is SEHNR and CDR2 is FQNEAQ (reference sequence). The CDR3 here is CASSSRPQETQYF. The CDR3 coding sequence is TGTGCCAGCAGCTCTAGGCCCCAAGAGACCCAGTACTTC. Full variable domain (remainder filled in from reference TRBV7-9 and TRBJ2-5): DTGVSQNPRHKITKRGQNVTFRCDPISEHNRLYWYRQTLGQGPEFLTYFQNEAQLEKSRLLSDRFSAERPKGSFSTLEIQRTEQGDSAMYLCASSSRPQETQYFGPGTRLLVL.

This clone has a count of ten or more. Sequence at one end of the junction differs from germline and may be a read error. The CDR3 here is CASSPGTGVGF. CDR3 bases: TGTGCCAGCTCCCCCGGGACAGGGGTTGGCTTC. The chain uses TRBV18 and TRBJ2-7, with 10 bases aligning to TRBD1. This CDR3 is built from 11 residues. Per germline, CDR1 KGHSH and CDR2 LQKENI.

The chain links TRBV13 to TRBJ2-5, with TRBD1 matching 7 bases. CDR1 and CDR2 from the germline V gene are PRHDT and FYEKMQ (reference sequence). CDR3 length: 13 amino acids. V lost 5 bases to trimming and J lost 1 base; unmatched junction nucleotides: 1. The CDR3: CASSRGLQETQYF. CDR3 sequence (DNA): TGTGCCAGCAGCAGGGGGCTCCAAGAGACCCAGTACTTC.

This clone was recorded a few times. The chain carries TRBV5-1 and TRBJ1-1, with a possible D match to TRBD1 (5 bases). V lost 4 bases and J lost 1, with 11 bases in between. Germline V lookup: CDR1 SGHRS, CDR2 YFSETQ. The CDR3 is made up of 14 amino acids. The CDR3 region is CASSTDRGNTEAFF. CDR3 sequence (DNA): TGCGCCAGCAGCACCGACAGAGGGAACACTGAAGCTTTCTTT.

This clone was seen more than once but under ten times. The CDR3 DNA sequence: TGTGCCAGCAGCTTGGCCCCCCAAGCATCGAACTATGGCTACACCTTC. Translating gives CASSLAPQASNYGYTF. The rearrangement joins TRBV5-4 to TRBJ1-2; no clear D gene. Trimming stripped 0 bases from V and 2 bases from J, with 14 bases between. The CDR3 has 16 residues. Germline-derived CDR1 and CDR2 are SGHNT and YYREEE (reference sequence).

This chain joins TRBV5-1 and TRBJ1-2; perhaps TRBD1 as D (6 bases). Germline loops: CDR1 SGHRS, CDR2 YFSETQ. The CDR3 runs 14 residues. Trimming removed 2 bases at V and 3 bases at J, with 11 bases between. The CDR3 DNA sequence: TGCGCCAGCAGCTTCACAGGGACCCACTATGGCTACACCTTC. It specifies CASSFTGTHYGYTF.

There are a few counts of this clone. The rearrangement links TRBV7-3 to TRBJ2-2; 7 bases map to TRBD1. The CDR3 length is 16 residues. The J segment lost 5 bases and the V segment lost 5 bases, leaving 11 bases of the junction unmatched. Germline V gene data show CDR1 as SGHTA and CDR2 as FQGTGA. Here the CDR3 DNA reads TGTGCCAGCAGCCGACAGGGCCCTCCAGAAACCGGGGAGCTGTTTTTT. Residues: CASSRQGPPETGELFF.

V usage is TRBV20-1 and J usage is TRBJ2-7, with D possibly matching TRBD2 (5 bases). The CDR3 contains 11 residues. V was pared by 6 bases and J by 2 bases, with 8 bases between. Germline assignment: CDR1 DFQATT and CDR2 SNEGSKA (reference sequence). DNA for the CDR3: TGCAGTGCCCCCGGGACCTACGAGCAGTACTTC. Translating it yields CSAPGTYEQYF.

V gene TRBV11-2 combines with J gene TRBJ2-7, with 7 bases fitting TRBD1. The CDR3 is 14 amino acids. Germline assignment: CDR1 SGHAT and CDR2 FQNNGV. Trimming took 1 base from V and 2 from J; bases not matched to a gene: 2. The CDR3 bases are TGTGCCAGCAGCTTAGGGCAGGGGGCCTACGAGCAGTACTTC. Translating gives CASSLGQGAYEQYF.

CDR3 in DNA: TGTGCCAGCAGCCCCGGGGGGGCCGGATCTAACTATGGCTACACCTTC. Its protein is CASSPGGAGSNYGYTF. The J gene is TRBJ1-2, the V gene TRBV9; weak D call: TRBD1 (6 bases). In germline, CDR1 is SGDLS, CDR2 YYNGEE. V lost 4 bases and J 0 bases, leaving 16 bases between the germline ends. The CDR3 contains 16 residues.

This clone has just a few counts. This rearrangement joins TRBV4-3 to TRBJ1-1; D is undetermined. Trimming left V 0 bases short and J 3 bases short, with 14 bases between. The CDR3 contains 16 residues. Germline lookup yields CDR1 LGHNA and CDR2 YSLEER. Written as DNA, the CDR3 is TGCGCCAGCAGCCAAGATACGGGAAGAATGGACACTGAAGCTTTCTTT. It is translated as CASSQDTGRMDTEAFF.

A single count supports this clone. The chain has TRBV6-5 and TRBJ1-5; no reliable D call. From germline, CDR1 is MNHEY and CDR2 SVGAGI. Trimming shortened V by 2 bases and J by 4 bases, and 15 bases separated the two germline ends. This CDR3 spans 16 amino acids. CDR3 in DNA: TGTGCCAGCAGTTACGGGGAGTCCCCACGGAATCAGCCCCAGCATTTT. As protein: CASSYGESPRNQPQHF.

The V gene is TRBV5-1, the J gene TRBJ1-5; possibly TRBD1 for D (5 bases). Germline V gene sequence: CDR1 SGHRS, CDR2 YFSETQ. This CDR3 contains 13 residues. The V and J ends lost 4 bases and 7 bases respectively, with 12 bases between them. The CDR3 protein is CASSVDSSQPQHF. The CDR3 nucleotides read TGCGCCAGCAGCGTAGACAGTAGCCAGCCCCAGCATTTT.

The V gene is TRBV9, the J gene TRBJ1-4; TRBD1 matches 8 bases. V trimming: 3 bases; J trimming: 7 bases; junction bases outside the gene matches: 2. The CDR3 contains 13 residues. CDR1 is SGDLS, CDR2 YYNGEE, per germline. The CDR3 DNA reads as TGTGCCAGCAGCGCAGGGACAGGTGAAAAACTGTTTTTT. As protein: CASSAGTGEKLFF. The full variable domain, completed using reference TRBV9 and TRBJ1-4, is DSGVTQTPKHLITATGQRVTLRCSPRSGDLSVYWYQQSLDQGLQFLIQYYNGEERAKGNILERFSAQQFPDLHSELNLSSLELGDSALYFCASSAGTGEKLFFGSGTQLSVL.

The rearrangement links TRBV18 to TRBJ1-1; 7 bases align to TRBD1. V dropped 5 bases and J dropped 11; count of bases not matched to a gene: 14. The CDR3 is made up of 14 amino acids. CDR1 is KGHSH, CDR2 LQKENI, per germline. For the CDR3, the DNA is TGTGCCAGCTCATCGACCCAGGGGGGCGCGGCGGCTTTCTTT. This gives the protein CASSSTQGGAAAFF.

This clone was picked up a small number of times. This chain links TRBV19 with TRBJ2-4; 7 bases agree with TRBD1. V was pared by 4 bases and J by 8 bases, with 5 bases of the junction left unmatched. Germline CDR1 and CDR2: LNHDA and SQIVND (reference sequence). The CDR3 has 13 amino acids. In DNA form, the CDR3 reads TGTGCCAGTAGTAAGGGGGCTACGGACATTCAGTACTTC. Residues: CASSKGATDIQYF. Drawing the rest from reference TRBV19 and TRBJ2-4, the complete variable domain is DGGITQSPKYLFRKEGQNVTLSCEQNLNHDAMYWYRQDPGQGLRLIYYSQIVNDFQKGDIAEGYSVSREKKESFPLTVTSAQKNPTAFYLCASSKGATDIQYFGAGTRLSVL.

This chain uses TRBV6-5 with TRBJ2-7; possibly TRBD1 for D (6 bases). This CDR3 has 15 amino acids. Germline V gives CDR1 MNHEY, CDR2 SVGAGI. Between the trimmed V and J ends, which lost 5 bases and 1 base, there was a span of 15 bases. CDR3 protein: CASSPNRVQSYEQYF. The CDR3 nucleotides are TGTGCCAGCAGTCCCAACAGGGTCCAGTCCTACGAGCAGTACTTC.

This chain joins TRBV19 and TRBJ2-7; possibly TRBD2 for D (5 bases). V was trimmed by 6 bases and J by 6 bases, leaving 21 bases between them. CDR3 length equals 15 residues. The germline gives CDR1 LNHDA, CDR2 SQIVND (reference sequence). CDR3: CASRGGGLLSTEQYF. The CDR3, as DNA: TGTGCCAGTAGAGGTGGAGGCCTACTGTCGACCGAGCAGTACTTC. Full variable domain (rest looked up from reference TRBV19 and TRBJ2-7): DGGITQSPKYLFRKEGQNVTLSCEQNLNHDAMYWYRQDPGQGLRLIYYSQIVNDFQKGDIAEGYSVSREKKESFPLTVTSAQKNPTAFYLCASRGGGLLSTEQYFGPGTRLTVT.

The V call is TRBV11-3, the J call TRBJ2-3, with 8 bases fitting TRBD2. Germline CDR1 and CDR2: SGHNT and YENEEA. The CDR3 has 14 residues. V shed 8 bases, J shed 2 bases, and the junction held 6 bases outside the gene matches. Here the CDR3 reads CASRGGRDTDTQYF. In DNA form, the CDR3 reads TGTGCCAGCCGGGGGGGCAGGGACACAGATACGCAGTATTTT.

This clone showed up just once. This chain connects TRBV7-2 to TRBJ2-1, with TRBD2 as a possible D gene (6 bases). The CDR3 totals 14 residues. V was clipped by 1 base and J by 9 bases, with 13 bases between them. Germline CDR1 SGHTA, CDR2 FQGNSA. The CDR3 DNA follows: TGTGCCAGCAGCTTAGGACCGACTAGTGCTGAGCAGTTCTTC. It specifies CASSLGPTSAEQFF.